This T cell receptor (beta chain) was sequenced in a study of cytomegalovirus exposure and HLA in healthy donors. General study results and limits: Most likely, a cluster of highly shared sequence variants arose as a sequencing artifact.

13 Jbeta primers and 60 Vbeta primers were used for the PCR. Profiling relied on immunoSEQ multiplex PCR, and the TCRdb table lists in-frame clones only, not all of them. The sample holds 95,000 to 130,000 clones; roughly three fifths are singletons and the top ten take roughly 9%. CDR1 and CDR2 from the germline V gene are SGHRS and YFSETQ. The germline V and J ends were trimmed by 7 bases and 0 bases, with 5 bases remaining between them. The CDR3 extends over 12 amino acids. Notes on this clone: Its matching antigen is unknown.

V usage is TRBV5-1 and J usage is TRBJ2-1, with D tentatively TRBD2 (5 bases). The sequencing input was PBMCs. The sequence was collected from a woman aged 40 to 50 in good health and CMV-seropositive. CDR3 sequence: CASGSSYNEQFF. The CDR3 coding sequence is TGCGCCAGCGGGAGCTCCTACAATGAGCAGTTCTTC. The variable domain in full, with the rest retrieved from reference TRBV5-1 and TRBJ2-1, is KAGVTQTPRYLIKTRGQQVTLSCSPISGHRSVSWYQQTPGQGLQFLFEYFSETQRNKGNFPGRFSGRQFSNSRSEMNVSTLELGDSALYLCASGSSYNEQFFGPGTRLTVL.